The rows below give T cell receptor beta chains drawn from one sample of a study of blood T cells in healthy people across ages. TCRdb analysed the 5' RACE reads with MiXCR anew, one entry per CDR3 protein. The table has approximately 800,000 distinct CDR3 sequences, roughly three fifths seen once. Specimen: blood. The receptors derive from a man aged 35-49 years in good health. Both conserved end residues are part of each CDR3. A D gene is named only where the DNA matches it firmly. Expanded clones get a size class; other rows say once, few or many, or leave the size out.

len	d_gene	abundance	v_gene	j_gene	CDR3aa	CDR3nt
15	TRBD1	NA	TRBV6-5	TRBJ2-7	CASRSTGDWAYEQYF	TGTGCCAGCAGGTCTACAGGGGATTGGGCCTACGAGCAGTACTTC
15	NA	NA	TRBV29-1	TRBJ2-4	CSVDVGAGVSNIQYF	TGCAGCGTTGATGTGGGTGCAGGGGTGTCAAACATTCAGTACTTC
15	TRBD2	few	TRBV2	TRBJ2-1	CASSPGTSGRAPQFF	TGTGCCAGCAGTCCGGGGACTAGCGGGAGGGCCCCCCAGTTCTTC
16	NA	few	TRBV7-9	TRBJ1-1	CASSIWATGANTEAFF	TGTGCCAGCAGCATATGGGCGACAGGCGCTAACACTGAAGCTTTCTTT
12	NA	few	TRBV20-1	TRBJ2-5	CSALGTKETQYF	TGCAGTGCGTTGGGGACCAAAGAGACCCAGTACTTC
14	NA	few	TRBV6-5	TRBJ2-1	CASRVRELAGEQFF	TGTGCCAGCAGAGTGAGGGAGCTGGCAGGTGAGCAGTTCTTC
16	NA	few	TRBV29-1	TRBJ2-3	CSVEVGDGSMGNTQYF	TGCAGCGTTGAAGTAGGGGACGGATCCATGGGAAATACGCAGTATTTT
13	NA	NA	TRBV7-9	TRBJ2-7	CASSPDGVYEQYF	TGTGCCAGCAGCCCCGATGGGGTGTACGAGCAGTACTTC
16	TRBD2	NA	TRBV10-3	TRBJ2-7	CAIAGTSGSMAYEQYF	TGTGCCATCGCCGGGACTAGCGGGAGTATGGCATACGAGCAGTACTTC
16	TRBD2	NA	TRBV4-1	TRBJ2-3	CASSQDGLAGADTQYF	TGCGCCAGCAGCCAAGATGGACTAGCGGGAGCAGATACGCAGTATTTT
15	NA	NA	TRBV3-1	TRBJ2-1	CASSQDKGSYNEQFF	TGTGCCAGCAGCCAAGATAAGGGTTCCTACAATGAGCAGTTCTTC
13	NA	few	TRBV6-1	TRBJ1-5	CASNSQEGQPQHF	TGTGCCAGCAACTCGCAGGAAGGGCAGCCCCAGCATTTT
17	TRBD1	NA	TRBV6-5	TRBJ2-6	CASSSGQGLVGANVLTF	TGTGCCAGCAGTTCGGGACAGGGCTTAGTTGGGGCCAACGTCCTGACTTTC
12	NA	NA	TRBV20-1	TRBJ2-7	CSATDRSYEQYF	TGCAGTGCTACTGACAGATCCTACGAGCAGTACTTC
14	NA	NA	TRBV29-1	TRBJ2-7	CSVERERSYNEQYF	TGCAGCGTTGAAAGGGAGCGTTCCTACAATGAGCAGTACTTC
14	TRBD1	few	TRBV27	TRBJ1-1	CASRRGRTDTEAFF	TGTGCCAGCAGGAGGGGGCGAACGGACACTGAAGCTTTCTTT
16	NA	few	TRBV14	TRBJ2-3	CASSQEHSGLVDTQYF	TGTGCCAGCAGCCAAGAACATTCCGGGTTGGTAGATACGCAGTATTTT